A selection of T cell receptor beta chains follows, all from one sample in a study of blood T cell repertoires in COVID-19. Only in-frame clones appear in the TCRdb table, and some are missing; sequencing was by immunoSEQ multiplex PCR. The sample contains 450,000 to 500,000 clones, 70% to 90% of which appear only once. The sample taken for sequencing was PBMCs or T cells enriched from blood (not recorded which). The receptors here all came from a woman aged 55-70 years who had recovered from COVID-19. CDR3s include the opening cysteine and the closing phenylalanine or tryptophan. The D gene is left open where the match is weak. Clone size appears in some rows only: once, few, many, or a class for an expanded clone.

TGTGCCAGCAGCGCCTGGACAGGGGGCCATGGCTACACCTTC	CASSAWTGGHGYTF	TRBJ1-2	.	TRBV7-8	TRBD1
TGTGCCAGCAGCTTAGGACTAGCGGGGCCCACAGATACGCAGTATTTT	CASSLGLAGPTDTQYF	TRBJ2-3	.	TRBV7-8	TRBD2
TGCAGCGTTGAAGGGGGTGGGGGCAACTATGGCTACACCTTC	CSVEGGGGNYGYTF	TRBJ1-2	.	TRBV29-1	.
TGTGCCAGCAGCGTAGCGGGGGGGCCATTCAATGAGCAGTTCTTC	CASSVAGGPFNEQFF	TRBJ2-1	once	TRBV9	TRBD2
TGTGCCAGCAGCACCCAGGGGACACTGAACACTGAAGCTTTCTTT	CASSTQGTLNTEAFF	TRBJ1-1	.	TRBV4-2	.
TGCAGCGTTGAAATCGGGGGCTACGAGCAGTACTTC	CSVEIGGYEQYF	TRBJ2-7	.	TRBV29-1	.
TGTGCCAGCTCACCCCAGCGGGGGGCCACAGATACGCAGTATTTT	CASSPQRGATDTQYF	TRBJ2-3	.	TRBV18	TRBD2
TGTGCCAGCAGCTCGGGGTTGGGGGACAGTAAAAATCAGCCCCAGCATTTT	CASSSGLGDSKNQPQHF	TRBJ1-5	.	TRBV5-5	TRBD1
TGCAGTGCTAGTCTAGCGGGGGGGCCAGAGACCCAGTACTTC	CSASLAGGPETQYF	TRBJ2-5	.	TRBV20-1	TRBD2
TGTGCCAGCAGTTTCACTCCACTCACGGGTACAGATACGCAGTATTTT	CASSFTPLTGTDTQYF	TRBJ2-3	.	TRBV11-2	.
TGTGCCAGCAGTTACTCGACCCGGAAACAGGTCAATCAGCCCCAGCATTTT	CASSYSTRKQVNQPQHF	TRBJ1-5	.	TRBV6-2/TRBV6-3	.
TGTGCCAGCAGCTACAGCGGGGGAATCTCCTACGAGCAGTACTTC	CASSYSGGISYEQYF	TRBJ2-7	.	TRBV7-9	TRBD2
TGTGCCAGCAGCCCTCTGTCGGCGACAGGGGGAACTGAAGCTTTCTTT	CASSPLSATGGTEAFF	TRBJ1-1	.	TRBV6-2/TRBV6-3	TRBD1
TGTGCCAGCAGCTCCGACAGGGGGGGGAACACTGAAGCTTTCTTT	CASSSDRGGNTEAFF	TRBJ1-1	.	TRBV7-9	TRBD1
TGTGCCAGCAGTGAATTGGGAGACAGGGGAATTGTCTCTGGAAACACCATATATTTT	CASSELGDRGIVSGNTIYF	TRBJ1-3	.	TRBV6-1	TRBD1